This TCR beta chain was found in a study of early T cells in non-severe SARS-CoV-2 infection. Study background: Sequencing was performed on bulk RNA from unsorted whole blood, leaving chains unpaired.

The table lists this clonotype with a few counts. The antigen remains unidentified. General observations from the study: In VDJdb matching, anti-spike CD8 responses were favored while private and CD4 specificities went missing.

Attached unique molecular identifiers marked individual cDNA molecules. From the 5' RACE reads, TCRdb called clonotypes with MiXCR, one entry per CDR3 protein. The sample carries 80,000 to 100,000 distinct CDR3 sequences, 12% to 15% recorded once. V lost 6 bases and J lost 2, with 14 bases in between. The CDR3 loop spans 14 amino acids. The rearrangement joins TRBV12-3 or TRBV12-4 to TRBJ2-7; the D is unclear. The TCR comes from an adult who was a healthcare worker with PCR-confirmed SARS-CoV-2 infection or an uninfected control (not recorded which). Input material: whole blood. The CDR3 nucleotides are TGTGCCAGCAGCCCTCGCTTGGGTGCCTACGAGCAGTACTTC. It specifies CASSPRLGAYEQYF.